These 2 T cell receptor beta chains came from one sample sequenced in a study of T cells after yellow fever vaccination. In TCRdb, the 5' RACE reads were re-called with MiXCR into one record per CDR3 protein. The sample records more than 350,000 distinct CDR3 sequences, 11% being singletons. The sample was PBMCs, taken on the day of the first yellow fever vaccination. The receptors derive from a man aged 18 to 30 who received the YFV17D yellow fever vaccine.

The chain has TRBV5-1 and TRBJ2-7; no clear D. V dropped 0 bases and J dropped 4 bases, with 5 bases sitting between them. Germline V gene lookup returns CDR1 SGHRS and CDR2 YFSETQ. There are 12 residues in the CDR3. The DNA of the CDR3 is TGCGCCAGCAGCTTGGACGCGTACGAGCAGTACTTC. It translates to CASSLDAYEQYF.

This clonotype was detected only a few times. The V call is TRBV4-3, the J call TRBJ2-3; TRBD2 is a possible D gene (6 bases). Trimming pared 10 bases from V and 2 bases from J, leaving 16 bases between. CDR3 length: 14 residues. Germline V gene lookup returns CDR1 LGHNA and CDR2 YSLEER. The CDR3 here is CATGSAGNTDTQYF. In nucleotides, the CDR3 is TGCGCCACAGGCTCGGCGGGGAACACAGATACGCAGTATTTT.